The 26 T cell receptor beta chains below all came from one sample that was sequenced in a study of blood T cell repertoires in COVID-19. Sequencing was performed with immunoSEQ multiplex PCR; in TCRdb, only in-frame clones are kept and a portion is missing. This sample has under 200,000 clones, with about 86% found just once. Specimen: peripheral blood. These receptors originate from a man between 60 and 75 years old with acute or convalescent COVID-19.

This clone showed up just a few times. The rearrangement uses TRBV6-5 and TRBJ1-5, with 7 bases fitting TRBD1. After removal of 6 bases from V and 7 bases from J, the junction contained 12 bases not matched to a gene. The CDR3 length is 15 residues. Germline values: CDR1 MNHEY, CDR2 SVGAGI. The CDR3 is CASRKPYRGDQPQHF. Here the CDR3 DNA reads TGTGCCAGCAGAAAACCCTACAGGGGCGACCAGCCCCAGCATTTT.

The DNA of the CDR3 is TGTGCCACCAGGGCTACCCAGGGAAGAACCGGGGAGCTGTTTTTT. This translates into CATRATQGRTGELFF. V and J are TRBV24-1 and TRBJ2-2, with a tentative D call TRBD1 (5 bases). The CDR3 totals 15 residues. V lost 7 bases and J lost 5, with 16 bases in between. Germline CDR1 is KGHDR and CDR2 is SFDVKD.

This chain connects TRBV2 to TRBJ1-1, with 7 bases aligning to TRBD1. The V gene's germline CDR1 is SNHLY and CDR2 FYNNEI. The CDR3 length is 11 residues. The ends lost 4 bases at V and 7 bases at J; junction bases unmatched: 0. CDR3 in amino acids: CASSGDSEAFF. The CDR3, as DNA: TGTGCCAGCAGTGGGGACAGTGAAGCTTTCTTT.

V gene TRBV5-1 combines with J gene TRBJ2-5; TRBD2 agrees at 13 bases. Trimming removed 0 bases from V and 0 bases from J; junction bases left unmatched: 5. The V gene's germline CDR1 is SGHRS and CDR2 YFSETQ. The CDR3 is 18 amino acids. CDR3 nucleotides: TGCGCCAGCAGCTTGGCCGGGGGACTAGCGGGGAACCAAGAGACCCAGTACTTC. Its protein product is CASSLAGGLAGNQETQYF.

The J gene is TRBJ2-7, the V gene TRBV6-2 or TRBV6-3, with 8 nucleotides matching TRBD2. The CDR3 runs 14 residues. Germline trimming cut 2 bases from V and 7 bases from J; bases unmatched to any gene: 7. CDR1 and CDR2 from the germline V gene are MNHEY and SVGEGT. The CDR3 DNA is TGTGCCAGCAGTTACCCCGGGAGGGTAGGGGAGCAGTACTTC. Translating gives CASSYPGRVGEQYF.

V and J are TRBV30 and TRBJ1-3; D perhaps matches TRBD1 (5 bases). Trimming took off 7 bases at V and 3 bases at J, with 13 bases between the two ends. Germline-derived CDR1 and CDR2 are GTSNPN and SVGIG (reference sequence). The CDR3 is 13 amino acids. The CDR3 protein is CASTWTIGNTIYF. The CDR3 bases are TGTGCCTCCACCTGGACAATTGGAAACACCATATATTTT.

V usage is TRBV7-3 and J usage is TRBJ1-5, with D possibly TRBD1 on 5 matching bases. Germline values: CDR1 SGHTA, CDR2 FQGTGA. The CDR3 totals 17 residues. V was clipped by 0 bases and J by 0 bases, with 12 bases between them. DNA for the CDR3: TGTGCCAGCAGCTTAACCCGGGGGAATGATAGCAATCAGCCCCAGCATTTT. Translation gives CASSLTRGNDSNQPQHF. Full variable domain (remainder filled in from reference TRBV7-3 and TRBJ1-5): GAGVSQTPSNKVTEKGKYVELRCDPISGHTALYWYRQSLGQGPEFLIYFQGTGAADDSGLPNDRFFAVRPEGSVSTLKIQRTERGDSAVYLCASSLTRGNDSNQPQHFGDGTRLSIL.

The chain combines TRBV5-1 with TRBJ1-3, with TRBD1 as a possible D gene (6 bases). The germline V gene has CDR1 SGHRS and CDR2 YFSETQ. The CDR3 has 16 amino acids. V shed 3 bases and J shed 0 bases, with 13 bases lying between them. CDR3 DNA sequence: TGCGCCAGCAGCTCACAGGGAATTGGCTCTGGAAACACCATATATTTT. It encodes CASSSQGIGSGNTIYF.

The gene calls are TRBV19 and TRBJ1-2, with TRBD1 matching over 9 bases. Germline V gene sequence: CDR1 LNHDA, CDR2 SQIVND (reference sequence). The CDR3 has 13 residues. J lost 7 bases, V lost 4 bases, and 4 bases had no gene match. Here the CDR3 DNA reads TGTGCCAGTAGTAGGGACAGGGTCGCTGGCTACACCTTC. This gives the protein CASSRDRVAGYTF. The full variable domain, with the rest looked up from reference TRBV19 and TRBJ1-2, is DGGITQSPKYLFRKEGQNVTLSCEQNLNHDAMYWYRQDPGQGLRLIYYSQIVNDFQKGDIAEGYSVSREKKESFPLTVTSAQKNPTAFYLCASSRDRVAGYTFGSGTRLTVV.

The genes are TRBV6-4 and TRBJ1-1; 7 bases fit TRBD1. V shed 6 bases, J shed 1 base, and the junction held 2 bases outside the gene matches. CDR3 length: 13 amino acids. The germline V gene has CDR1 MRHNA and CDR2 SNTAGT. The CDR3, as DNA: TGTGCCAGCAGGGGACAGCAGAACACTGAAGCTTTCTTT. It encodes CASRGQQNTEAFF.

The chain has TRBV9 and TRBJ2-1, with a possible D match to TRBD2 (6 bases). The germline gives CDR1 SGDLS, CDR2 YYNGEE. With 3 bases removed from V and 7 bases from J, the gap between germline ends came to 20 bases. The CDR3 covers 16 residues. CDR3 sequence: CASSGKRENDGNEQFF. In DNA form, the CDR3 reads TGTGCCAGCAGCGGCAAACGGGAGAACGATGGAAATGAGCAGTTCTTC.

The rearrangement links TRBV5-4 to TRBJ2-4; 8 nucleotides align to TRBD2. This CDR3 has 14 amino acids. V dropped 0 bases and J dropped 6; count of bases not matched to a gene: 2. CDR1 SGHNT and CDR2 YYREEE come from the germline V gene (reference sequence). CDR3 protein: CASSLDRGGNIQYF. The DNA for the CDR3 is TGTGCCAGCAGCTTGGATCGGGGGGGAAACATTCAGTACTTC.

The CDR3 DNA reads as TGTGCCAGCAGTGAATGGGGACTGAGCGGGTCTAACTATGGCTACACCTTC. Its translation: CASSEWGLSGSNYGYTF. This sequence joins TRBV25-1 and TRBJ1-2; maybe TRBD1 (5 bases). Germline V lookup: CDR1 MGHDK, CDR2 SYGVNS. V was clipped by 1 base and J by 0 bases, with 15 bases between them. The CDR3 totals 17 residues.

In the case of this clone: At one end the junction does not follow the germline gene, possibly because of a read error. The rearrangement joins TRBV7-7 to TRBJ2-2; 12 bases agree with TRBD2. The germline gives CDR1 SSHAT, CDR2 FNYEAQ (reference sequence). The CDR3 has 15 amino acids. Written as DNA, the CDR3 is TGTGCTAGCAGCCCAGGACTAGCGGGAAACGGGGAGCTGTTTTTT. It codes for CASSPGLAGNGELFF.

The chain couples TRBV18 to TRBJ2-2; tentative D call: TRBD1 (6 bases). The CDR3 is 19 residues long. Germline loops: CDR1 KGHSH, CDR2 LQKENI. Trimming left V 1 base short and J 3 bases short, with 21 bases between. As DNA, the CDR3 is TGTGCCAGCTCACCACGGTCCCATCTGGGGGCCGGGGACACCGGGGAGCTGTTTTTT. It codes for CASSPRSHLGAGDTGELFF.

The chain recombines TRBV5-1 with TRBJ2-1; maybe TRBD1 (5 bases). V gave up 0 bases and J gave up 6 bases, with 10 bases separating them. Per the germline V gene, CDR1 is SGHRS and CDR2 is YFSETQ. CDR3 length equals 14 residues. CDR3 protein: CASSLAAGINEQFF. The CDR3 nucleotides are TGCGCCAGCAGCTTGGCCGCAGGGATCAATGAGCAGTTCTTC.

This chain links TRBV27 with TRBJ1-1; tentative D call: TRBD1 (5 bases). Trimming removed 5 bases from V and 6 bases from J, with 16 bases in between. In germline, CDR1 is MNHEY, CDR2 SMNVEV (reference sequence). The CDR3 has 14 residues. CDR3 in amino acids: CASSPTRGYAEAFF. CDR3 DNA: TGTGCCAGCAGTCCGACACGGGGGTACGCTGAAGCTTTCTTT.

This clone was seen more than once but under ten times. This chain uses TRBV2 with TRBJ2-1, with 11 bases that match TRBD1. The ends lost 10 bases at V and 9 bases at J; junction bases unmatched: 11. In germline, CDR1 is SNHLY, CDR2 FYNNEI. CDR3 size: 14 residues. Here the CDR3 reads CATNSDRGQGEQFF. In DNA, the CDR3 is TGTGCCACCAATTCGGACAGGGGGCAGGGTGAGCAGTTCTTC.

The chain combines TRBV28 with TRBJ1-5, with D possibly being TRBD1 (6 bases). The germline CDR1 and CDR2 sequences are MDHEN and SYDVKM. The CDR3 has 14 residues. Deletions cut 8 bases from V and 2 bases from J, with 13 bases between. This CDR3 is CASGSGQRNQPQHF. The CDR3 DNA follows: TGTGCCAGCGGCTCTGGACAGCGCAATCAGCCCCAGCATTTT.

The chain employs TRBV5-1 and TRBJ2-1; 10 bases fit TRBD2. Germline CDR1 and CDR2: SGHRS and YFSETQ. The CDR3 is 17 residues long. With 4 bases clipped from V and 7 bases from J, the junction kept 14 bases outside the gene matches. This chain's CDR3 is CASSAYSSGSTRNEQFF. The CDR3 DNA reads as TGCGCCAGCAGCGCTTACTCTAGCGGGAGTACCAGGAATGAGCAGTTCTTC.

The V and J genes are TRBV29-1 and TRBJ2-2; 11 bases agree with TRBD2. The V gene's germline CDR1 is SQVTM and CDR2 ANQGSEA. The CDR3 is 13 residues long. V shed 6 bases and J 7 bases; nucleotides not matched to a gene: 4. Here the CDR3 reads CSVLAGVRGELFF. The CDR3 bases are TGCAGCGTACTAGCGGGAGTACGCGGGGAGCTGTTTTTT.

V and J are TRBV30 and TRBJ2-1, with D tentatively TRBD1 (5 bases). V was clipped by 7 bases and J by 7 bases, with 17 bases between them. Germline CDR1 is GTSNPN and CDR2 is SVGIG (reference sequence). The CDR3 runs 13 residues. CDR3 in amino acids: CAYGRDLMNEQFF. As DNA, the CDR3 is TGTGCCTATGGCAGGGATTTAATGAATGAGCAGTTCTTC.

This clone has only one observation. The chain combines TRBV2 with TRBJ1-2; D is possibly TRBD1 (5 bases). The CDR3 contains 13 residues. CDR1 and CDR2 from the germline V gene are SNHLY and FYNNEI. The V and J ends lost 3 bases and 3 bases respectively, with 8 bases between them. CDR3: CASSEGGDYGYTF. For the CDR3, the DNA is TGTGCCAGCAGTGAGGGAGGGGACTATGGCTACACCTTC. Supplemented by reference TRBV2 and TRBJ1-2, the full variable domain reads EPEVTQTPSHQVTQMGQEVILRCVPISNHLYFYWYRQILGQKVEFLVSFYNNEISEKSEIFDDQFSVERPDGSNFTLKIRSTKLEDSAMYFCASSEGGDYGYTFGSGTRLTVV.

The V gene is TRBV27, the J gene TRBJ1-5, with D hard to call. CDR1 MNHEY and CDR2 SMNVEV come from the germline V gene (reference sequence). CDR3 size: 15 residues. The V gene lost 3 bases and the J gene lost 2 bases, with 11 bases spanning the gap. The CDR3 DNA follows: TGTGCCAGCAGTTTTAAAGAGGGAGGCAATCAGCCCCAGCATTTT. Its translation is CASSFKEGGNQPQHF.

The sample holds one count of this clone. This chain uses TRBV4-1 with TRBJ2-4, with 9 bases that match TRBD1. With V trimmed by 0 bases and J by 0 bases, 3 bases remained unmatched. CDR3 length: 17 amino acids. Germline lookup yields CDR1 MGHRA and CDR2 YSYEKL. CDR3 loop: CASSQDLTGGAKNIQYF. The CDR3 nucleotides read TGCGCCAGCAGCCAAGATCTGACAGGGGGAGCCAAAAACATTCAGTACTTC.

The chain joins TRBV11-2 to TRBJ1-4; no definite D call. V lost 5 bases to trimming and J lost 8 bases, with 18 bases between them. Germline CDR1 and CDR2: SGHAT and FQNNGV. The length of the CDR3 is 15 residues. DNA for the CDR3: TGTGCCAGCAGCGAGCGGTCCTTACCGAGCGAAAAACTGTTTTTT. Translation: CASSERSLPSEKLFF.